Listed below are T cell receptor beta chains from one sample, sequenced in a study of T cell repertoires in cytomegalovirus infection. MiXCR was run by TCRdb on the reads, yielding one entry per CDR3 protein. The table includes around 280,000 distinct CDR3 sequences, about a tenth detected once. The sequencing sample was made of PBMCs. The receptors stem from a human donor in good health (CMV status not recorded). Some clones in this sample may be carry-over from other donors' samples. Each CDR3 is given with its conserved first and last residue.

v_call,j_call,cdr3_length,cdr3_aa
TRBV28,TRBJ2-1,17,CASSSGTSGGPYNEQFF
TRBV6-2/TRBV6-3,TRBJ1-5,16,CASSPRDRGSNQPQHF
TRBV20-1,TRBJ1-5,13,CSAQSPVDQPQHF
TRBV19,TRBJ2-5,11,CASSIMETQYF
TRBV18,TRBJ1-2,12,CASSSNMYGYTF
TRBV28,TRBJ1-5,15,CASSRDRPDNQPQHF
TRBV2,TRBJ2-1,12,CASRIGTNEQFF
TRBV7-2,TRBJ1-1,13,CASSSVRGTEAFF
TRBV20-1,TRBJ2-5,15,CSARDWGRGVETQYF
TRBV19,TRBJ2-3,14,CASRRGPLTYTQYF
TRBV10-3,TRBJ1-2,12,CAISGGYYGYTF
TRBV7-6,TRBJ2-2,15,CASSPGTLNTGELFF
TRBV7-3,TRBJ2-3,15,CASSLTGGASDTQYF
TRBV20-1,TRBJ2-3,14,CSARVTGLTDTQYF
TRBV5-1,TRBJ2-2,16,CASSYYRGEGTGELFF
TRBV2,TRBJ2-5,11,CASKRDATQYF
TRBV18,TRBJ1-1,15,CASSPAVRADTEAFF
TRBV29-1,TRBJ2-1,16,CSVRLAGALSYNEQFF
TRBV5-1,TRBJ1-2,12,CASSGGRPGYTF
TRBV5-1,TRBJ1-2,15,CASSLAGTEYYGYTF
TRBV10-3,TRBJ2-1,13,CAISQTAYNEQFF
TRBV29-1,TRBJ1-4,14,CSARTDPTNEKLFF
TRBV4-1,TRBJ2-3,19,CASSQERPLASVAADTQYF
TRBV20-1,TRBJ2-5,15,CSASVDQLLQETQYF
TRBV20-1,TRBJ2-1,13,CSARDLKDGEQFF